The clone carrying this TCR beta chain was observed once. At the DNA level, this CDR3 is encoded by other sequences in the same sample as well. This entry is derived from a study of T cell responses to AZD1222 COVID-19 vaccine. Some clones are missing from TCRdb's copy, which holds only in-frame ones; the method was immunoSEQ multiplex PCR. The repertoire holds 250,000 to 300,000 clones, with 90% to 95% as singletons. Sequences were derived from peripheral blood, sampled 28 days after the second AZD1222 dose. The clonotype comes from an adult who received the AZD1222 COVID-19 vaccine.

CDR3 region: CASSLGAYEQYF. CDR3 nucleotide sequence: TGCGCCAGCAGCCTGGGGGCCTACGAGCAGTACTTC. J is TRBJ2-7 and V is TRBV5-1; D might be TRBD1 or TRBD2, each matching 5 bases. CDR3 size: 12 residues. V was pared by 4 bases and J by 2 bases, with 7 bases between. Per germline, CDR1 SGHRS and CDR2 YFSETQ.